Each of the 8 T cell receptor beta chains below was sequenced from the same sample in a study of T cells in Graves' hyperthyroidism and ophthalmopathy. The source material, RNA transcripts, was used to amplify TCR beta CDR3 regions. The TCR CDR3 first-round RT-PCR relied on the HTBI primer set. Each CDR3 protein gets one entry after TCRdb re-called the multiplex PCR reads with MiXCR. The table has roughly 650,000 distinct CDR3 sequences, about 16% seen once; the top ten hold more than 3%. Sequences were obtained from blood. The receptors originated from a middle-aged woman with Graves' ophthalmopathy.

This clonotype occurred many times. This chain joins TRBV28 and TRBJ2-1; 12 bases are a match to TRBD2. V was pared by 7 bases and J by 7 bases, with 8 bases of the junction left unmatched. Germline V CDR1 and CDR2: MDHEN, SYDVKM. This CDR3 comprises 15 residues. The CDR3 here is CASNLLAGGYNEQFF. The CDR3 DNA is TGTGCCAGCAATCTACTAGCGGGAGGATATAATGAGCAGTTCTTC. The full variable domain, in which reference TRBV28 and TRBJ2-1 provide the parts outside the CDR3, is DVKVTQSSRYLVKRTGEKVFLECVQDMDHENMFWYRQDPGLGLRLIYFSYDVKMKEKGDIPEGYSVSREKKERFSLILESASTNQTSMYLCASNLLAGGYNEQFFGPGTRLTVL.

The J gene is TRBJ2-3, the V gene TRBV20-1, with 11 bases lining up with TRBD2. With 3 bases clipped from V and 5 bases from J, the junction kept 10 bases outside the gene matches. This CDR3 has 16 amino acids. Germline CDR1 DFQATT, CDR2 SNEGSKA (reference sequence). CDR3 sequence: CSARAIAGGPGDTQYF. The CDR3 nucleotides are TGCAGTGCTAGGGCCATAGCGGGGGGGCCGGGAGATACGCAGTATTTT.

This clonotype appeared a single time. CDR3 sequence reads: CASSSGALNTGELFF. CDR3 nucleotides: TGTGCCAGCAGCTCAGGTGCTTTGAACACCGGGGAGCTGTTTTTT. The chain joins TRBV7-2 to TRBJ2-2, with D uncertain. The CDR3 is 15 amino acids. Trimming removed 4 bases from V and 1 base from J, with 10 bases in between. The germline CDR1 and CDR2 sequences are SGHTA and FQGNSA.

The chain carries TRBV28 and TRBJ2-5; D possibly matches TRBD1 or TRBD2 (5 bases each). Per the germline V gene, CDR1 is MDHEN and CDR2 is SYDVKM. V lost 10 bases, J lost 1 base, and 19 bases lay in between. The CDR3 runs 15 residues. CDR3: CATGLGSDAQETQYF. As DNA, the CDR3 is TGTGCCACGGGGCTGGGTAGCGACGCCCAAGAGACCCAGTACTTC. The full variable domain, rest sourced from reference TRBV28 and TRBJ2-5, is DVKVTQSSRYLVKRTGEKVFLECVQDMDHENMFWYRQDPGLGLRLIYFSYDVKMKEKGDIPEGYSVSREKKERFSLILESASTNQTSMYLCATGLGSDAQETQYFGPGTRLLVL.

The chain joins TRBV7-9 to TRBJ2-2; D possibly corresponds to TRBD2 (6 bases). This CDR3 is 15 amino acids long. Germline CDR1 SEHNR, CDR2 FQNEAQ (reference sequence). Trimming stripped 3 bases from V and 4 bases from J, with 12 bases between. The CDR3 bases are TGTGCCAGCAGCTTGTTGGCGGGGACCACCGGGGAGCTGTTTTTT. It is translated as CASSLLAGTTGELFF.

A few counts support this clonotype. The genes are TRBV20-1 and TRBJ2-2; 7 bases agree with TRBD2. The V and J ends lost 0 bases and 2 bases, in that order; junction bases with no gene match: 3. The CDR3 spans 15 residues. CDR1 is DFQATT and CDR2 is SNEGSKA in the germline V gene (reference sequence). This CDR3 reads CSARETGGNTGELFF. In nucleotides, the CDR3 is TGCAGTGCTAGAGAGACGGGAGGAAACACCGGGGAGCTGTTTTTT.

This clonotype was counted a few times. The chain joins TRBV16 to TRBJ1-2, with D uncertain. The V and J ends lost 4 bases and 1 base respectively, with 10 bases between them. The germline V gene encodes CDR1 KGHSY and CDR2 FQNENV. The CDR3 runs to 14 residues. For the CDR3, the DNA is TGTGCCAGCAGCCCTGGGATCTTTAACTATGGCTACACCTTC. Protein product: CASSPGIFNYGYTF. Variable domain in full (rest from reference TRBV16 and TRBJ1-2): GEEVAQTPKHLVRGEGQKAKLYCAPIKGHSYVFWYQQVLKNEFKFLISFQNENVFDETGMPKERFSAKCLPNSPCSLEIQATKLEDSAVYFCASSPGIFNYGYTFGSGTRLTVV.

The rearrangement joins TRBV5-1 to TRBJ2-5; perhaps D is TRBD1 or TRBD2 (5 bases each). The CDR3 loop spans 14 amino acids. In germline, CDR1 is SGHRS, CDR2 YFSETQ. The V gene lost 7 bases and the J gene lost 1 base, with 14 bases spanning the gap. The CDR3 spells CASRGDLSQETQYF. For the CDR3, the DNA is TGCGCCAGCCGTGGGGACCTAAGCCAAGAGACCCAGTACTTC.